This TCR beta chain is drawn from a study of shared clonotypes between healthy human individuals. The CDR3 length is 15 residues. Germline CDR1 is MNHEY and CDR2 is SVGAGI. The V and J ends lost 5 bases and 4 bases respectively, with 17 bases between them. The table came from immunoSEQ multiplex PCR; TCRdb's copy has only in-frame clones and leaves some out. The sample holds roughly 2 million clones, approximately 96% seen once. The sequenced material came from naive CD4+ T cells sorted from blood. Noted subset: CD45RA+ positively selected. The chain recombines TRBV6-5 with TRBJ1-2; TRBD1 might be the D (6 bases). This clonotype was obtained from a man younger than 30 in good health. This CDR3 reads CASSPGQTLPYGYTF. The DNA for the CDR3 is TGTGCCAGCAGTCCGGGACAAACATTACCCTATGGCTACACCTTC.